Listed below are T cell receptor beta chains from one sample, sequenced in a study of cytomegalovirus exposure and HLA in healthy donors. The table came from immunoSEQ multiplex PCR; TCRdb's copy has only in-frame clones and leaves some out. The sample holds about 150,000 clones; 94% are singletons and the top ten take 1.5% to 2%. Sequenced input: PBMCs. Every receptor here comes from a man between 18 and 29 years old in good health and CMV-seropositive. Both conserved end residues are part of each CDR3. The order of the fields is J gene, clone size, D gene, V gene, CDR3 protein, CDR3 DNA. The D gene is left open where the match is weak. Expanded clones are given a class, and other clones once, few, many or no size at all.

TRBJ2-2,-,-,TRBV6-4,CASSYEASDTGELFF,TGTGCCAGCAGTTATGAGGCTAGCGACACCGGGGAGCTGTTTTTT
TRBJ2-7,-,TRBD2,TRBV5-1,CASSLAYSGGTYEQYF,TGCGCCAGCAGCTTGGCGTATAGCGGGGGCACCTACGAGCAGTACTTC
TRBJ1-6,-,TRBD1,TRBV5-1,CASSAGGQPRESPLHF,TGCGCCAGCAGCGCGGGGGGACAGCCTAGGGAATCACCCCTCCACTTT
TRBJ1-2,once,TRBD1,TRBV5-3,CARSISGGANDGYTF,TGTGCCAGAAGCATATCAGGGGGCGCGAATGATGGCTACACCTTC
TRBJ1-2,-,TRBD1,TRBV18,CASSPDRGEGYGYTF,TGTGCCAGCTCACCAGACAGGGGAGAGGGCTATGGCTACACCTTC
TRBJ1-1,few,TRBD1,TRBV19,CASSDRGNTEAFF,TGTGCCAGTAGCGACAGGGGTAACACTGAAGCTTTCTTT
TRBJ2-3,-,-,TRBV6-1,CASSGTLSTDTQYF,TGTGCCAGCAGCGGGACTCTTAGCACAGATACGCAGTATTTT
TRBJ2-7,-,TRBD1,TRBV6-5,CASSRDSQQYEQYF,TGTGCCAGCAGCCGGGACAGCCAACAATACGAGCAGTACTTC
TRBJ2-5,-,TRBD1,TRBV5-1,CASSLVGTGTETQYF,TGCGCCAGCAGCTTGGTCGGGACAGGGACAGAGACCCAGTACTTC
TRBJ2-7,-,-,TRBV28,CASSLSVSSYEQYF,TGTGCCAGCAGTTTATCAGTCAGCTCCTACGAGCAGTACTTC
TRBJ1-1,-,-,TRBV28,CASIEGAEMNTEAFF,TGTGCCAGCATCGAAGGAGCAGAGATGAACACTGAAGCTTTCTTT
TRBJ2-7,-,-,TRBV27,CASSPPGLYEQYF,TGTGCCAGCAGCCCCCCAGGACTGTACGAGCAGTACTTC
TRBJ2-7,few,-,TRBV28,CASSPSGGATAYEQYF,TGTGCCAGCAGTCCCTCGGGTGGGGCGACGGCCTACGAGCAGTACTTC
TRBJ2-1,-,TRBD2,TRBV15,CATSRDGLLAGADNEQFF,TGTGCCACCAGCAGAGATGGCCTACTAGCGGGAGCAGACAATGAGCAGTTCTTC
TRBJ2-7,-,-,TRBV30,CAWGRIYEQYF,TGTGCCTGGGGCAGGATATACGAGCAGTACTTC
TRBJ1-1,-,TRBD1,TRBV10-3,CAISEGQGSSTEAFF,TGTGCCATCAGTGAGGGACAGGGGAGCAGCACTGAAGCTTTCTTT
TRBJ2-5,-,-,TRBV29-1,CSVDPGTQYF,TGCAGCGTTGACCCTGGGACTCAGTACTTC
TRBJ1-5,-,-,TRBV27,CASSFDGGQPQHF,TGTGCCAGCAGTTTCGATGGGGGGCAGCCCCAGCATTTT
TRBJ2-1,once,-,TRBV25-1,CASSEWEASYNEQFF,TGTGCCAGCAGTGAGTGGGAGGCCTCCTACAATGAGCAGTTCTTC
TRBJ1-1,-,-,TRBV29-1,CSVSGHKNTEAFF,TGCAGCGTTTCGGGACACAAGAACACTGAAGCTTTCTTT